One sample yielded the 30 T cell receptor beta chains listed below, sequenced in a study of cytomegalovirus exposure and HLA in healthy donors. The protocol was immunoSEQ multiplex PCR, while the TCRdb copy is restricted to in-frame clones and leaves out a portion. The sample has approximately 54,000 clones, more than 70% seen once. Sequencing was performed on PBMCs. The receptors derive from a young woman in good health and CMV-seropositive.

The chain links TRBV29-1 to TRBJ2-3; 14 bases fit TRBD2. There are 16 residues in the CDR3. CDR1 and CDR2 from the germline V gene are SQVTM and ANQGSEA. Losses at the gene ends were 4 bases for V and 3 bases for J; bases not matched to a gene: 6. DNA of the CDR3: TGCAGCGTTGCGGGGACTAGCGGGGGTGGAACAGATACGCAGTATTTT. The encoded protein is CSVAGTSGGGTDTQYF.

The rearrangement uses TRBV19 and TRBJ2-3; 10 positions agree with TRBD2. After removal of 7 bases from V and 4 bases from J, the junction contained 5 bases not matched to a gene. The germline V gene encodes CDR1 LNHDA and CDR2 SQIVND (reference sequence). This CDR3 is built from 14 residues. The CDR3 coding sequence is TGTGCCAGTATGAGCGGGGGGGCCCCAGATACGCAGTATTTT. Its protein is CASMSGGAPDTQYF.

J is TRBJ1-1 and V is TRBV28, with D possibly TRBD1 on 5 matching bases. Trimming stripped 4 bases from V and 5 bases from J, with 11 bases between. The CDR3 is 13 residues long. Germline CDR1 MDHEN, CDR2 SYDVKM. CDR3 nucleotide sequence: TGTGCCAGCAGTTCTGCCCGGGGGACTGAAGCTTTCTTT. Amino acid sequence: CASSSARGTEAFF. Combining the CDR3 with reference TRBV28 and TRBJ1-1 gives the whole variable domain DVKVTQSSRYLVKRTGEKVFLECVQDMDHENMFWYRQDPGLGLRLIYFSYDVKMKEKGDIPEGYSVSREKKERFSLILESASTNQTSMYLCASSSARGTEAFFGQGTRLTVV.

This chain uses TRBV30 with TRBJ1-2, with TRBD1 as a possible D gene (6 bases). The CDR3 has 17 amino acids. Germline CDR1 is GTSNPN and CDR2 is SVGIG (reference sequence). The V end was cut by 1 base, the J end by 0 bases, with 18 bases between. CDR3 nucleotides: TGTGCCTGGAGTGCGGAGAGGGACATCAATCCTAACTATGGCTACACCTTC. This encodes CAWSAERDINPNYGYTF.

This chain connects TRBV4-1 to TRBJ2-7; D is unclear. The CDR3 has 16 residues. The V end was cut by 1 base, the J end by 3 bases, with 16 bases between. Germline lookup yields CDR1 MGHRA and CDR2 YSYEKL. The CDR3 DNA sequence: TGCGCCAGCAGCCAAGGGAGTGAGACGTTCCTCTACGAGCAGTACTTC. It translates to CASSQGSETFLYEQYF.

The chain carries TRBV6-5 and TRBJ1-2; D remains unclear. The CDR3 extends over 14 amino acids. Germline V gene data show CDR1 as MNHEY and CDR2 as SVGAGI. Trimming pared 6 bases from V and 2 bases from J, leaving 13 bases between. The CDR3 DNA is TGTGCCAGCAGGGAGGACCTACAAAACTATGGCTACACCTTC. Translating it yields CASREDLQNYGYTF.

The V call is TRBV18, the J call TRBJ2-7; D is unresolved. The CDR3 has 13 residues. In germline, CDR1 is KGHSH, CDR2 LQKENI. V lost 5 bases and J 5 bases, leaving 13 bases between the germline ends. As DNA, the CDR3 is TGTGCCAGCTCAAAGAATAGTGAAGACGAGCAGTACTTC. Translation gives CASSKNSEDEQYF.

The J gene is TRBJ2-1, the V gene TRBV12-5; no clear D. V was shortened by 1 base and J by 10 bases, with 5 bases between the two germline ends. The CDR3 covers 11 residues. CDR1 is LGHNT, CDR2 FRNRAP, per germline. DNA of the CDR3: TGTGCTAGTGGTTTGGGTCTAGAGCAGTTCTTC. Protein: CASGLGLEQFF.

J is TRBJ1-1 and V is TRBV18; D is unresolved. Per germline, CDR1 KGHSH and CDR2 LQKENI. With 3 bases removed from V and 4 bases from J, the gap between germline ends came to 18 bases. This CDR3 has 16 residues. CDR3 loop: CASSPPGPGGFTEAFF. CDR3 nucleotide sequence: TGTGCCAGCTCACCGCCCGGGCCAGGAGGGTTCACTGAAGCTTTCTTT.

This chain joins TRBV28 and TRBJ2-1, with D unclear. Germline-derived CDR1 and CDR2 are MDHEN and SYDVKM. This CDR3 has 11 residues. The V and J ends lost 7 bases and 1 base respectively, with 2 bases between them. The CDR3 sequence is CASISYNEQFF. CDR3 DNA: TGTGCCAGCATATCCTACAATGAGCAGTTCTTC.

In its sample, this clone was seen a few times. J is TRBJ2-7 and V is TRBV10-2, with D maybe TRBD1 (5 bases). CDR3 length: 17 residues. The ends were cut back, 2 bases at V and 0 bases at J, with 17 bases in the middle. The germline V gene encodes CDR1 WSHSY and CDR2 SAAADI. The chain's CDR3 is CASSEPPARVSSYEQYF. The CDR3 DNA sequence: TGCGCCAGCAGTGAGCCCCCCGCCAGGGTTAGCTCCTACGAGCAGTACTTC.

V usage is TRBV5-1 and J usage is TRBJ2-3; 9 bases align to TRBD2. Germline CDR1 is SGHRS and CDR2 is YFSETQ. The CDR3 runs to 17 residues. The V and J ends lost 1 base and 0 bases, in that order; junction bases with no gene match: 6. The CDR3 region is CASSLRSGLASTDTQYF. The DNA for the CDR3 is TGCGCCAGCAGCTTGCGTTCCGGACTAGCGAGCACAGATACGCAGTATTTT.

The chain employs TRBV18 and TRBJ1-2; D not certain. V lost 5 bases and J 4 bases, leaving 17 bases between the germline ends. The CDR3 spans 15 residues. Per the germline V gene, CDR1 is KGHSH and CDR2 is LQKENI. The CDR3 protein is CASSRTRDLVYGYTF. CDR3 nucleotides: TGTGCCAGCTCAAGAACTAGGGATCTAGTCTATGGCTACACCTTC.

This CDR3 is CASSLIGGQKLYEQYF. In DNA, the CDR3 is TGTGCCAGCAGTTTAATCGGGGGACAGAAACTATACGAGCAGTACTTC. J is TRBJ2-7 and V is TRBV28, with D possibly TRBD1 on 7 matching bases. This CDR3 has 16 residues. V dropped 2 bases and J dropped 4 bases, with 18 bases sitting between them. Per the germline V gene, CDR1 is MDHEN and CDR2 is SYDVKM.

The V gene is TRBV10-2, the J gene TRBJ2-7, with 9 bases identical to TRBD1. V lost 5 bases, J lost 2 bases, and 10 bases stayed unmatched. The germline V gene has CDR1 WSHSY and CDR2 SAAADI. This CDR3 contains 16 residues. The DNA for the CDR3 is TGCGCCAGCAGTACGATAACTAGACAGGGGGCCTACGAGCAGTACTTC. Translation: CASSTITRQGAYEQYF.

The table lists this clone with a count of one. The chain recombines TRBV11-2 with TRBJ1-5; D remains unclear. The germline gives CDR1 SGHAT, CDR2 FQNNGV. Trimming stripped 5 bases from V and 7 bases from J, with 12 bases between. The CDR3 is 13 amino acids. CDR3 in DNA: TGTGCCAGCAGCATGGGCCGAGGGCAGCCCCAGCATTTT. Residues: CASSMGRGQPQHF. Full variable domain (outside the CDR3, taken from reference TRBV11-2 and TRBJ1-5): EAGVAQSPRYKIIEKRQSVAFWCNPISGHATLYWYQQILGQGPKLLIQFQNNGVVDDSQLPKDRFSAERLKGVDSTLKIQPAKLEDSAVYLCASSMGRGQPQHFGDGTRLSIL.

This chain connects TRBV2 to TRBJ2-2, with 11 bases identical to TRBD1. In germline, CDR1 is SNHLY, CDR2 FYNNEI. The V gene end was trimmed by 6 bases and the J gene end by 7 bases; junction bases not matched to a gene: 7. The CDR3 has 15 residues. The CDR3 nucleotides are TGTGCCAGCAGCCCTGGACAGGGGGCAGGCGGGGAGCTGTTTTTT. Protein sequence: CASSPGQGAGGELFF.

This chain links TRBV29-1 with TRBJ2-7, with D possibly being TRBD2 (5 bases). CDR3 length: 11 residues. Germline-derived CDR1 and CDR2 are SQVTM and ANQGSEA. V lost 7 bases, J lost 3 bases, and 10 bases lay in between. The CDR3 coding sequence is TGCAGCGCTAGGAGGAGCTACGAGCAGTACTTC. Its protein is CSARRSYEQYF.

The CDR3 protein is CASSLLEYEQYF. CDR3 bases: TGTGCCAGCAGCTTGTTGGAGTACGAGCAGTACTTC. This chain uses TRBV5-6 with TRBJ2-7; D unclear. The V end was cut by 1 base, the J end by 4 bases, with 6 bases between. The germline CDR1 and CDR2 sequences are SGHDT and YYEEEE. This CDR3 has 12 residues.

This chain uses TRBV13 with TRBJ2-5; 7 bases are a match to TRBD1. J lost 4 bases, V lost 5 bases, and 7 bases had no gene match. Germline assignment: CDR1 PRHDT and CDR2 FYEKMQ (reference sequence). There are 14 residues in the CDR3. In DNA form, the CDR3 reads TGTGCCAGCAGCCCCTTTTCAGGGGGAGAGACCCAGTACTTC. Translation gives CASSPFSGGETQYF. The complete variable domain, with remaining parts taken from reference TRBV13 and TRBJ2-5, reads AAGVIQSPRHLIKEKRETATLKCYPIPRHDTVYWYQQGPGQDPQFLISFYEKMQSDKGSIPDRFSAQQFSDYHSELNMSSLELGDSALYFCASSPFSGGETQYFGPGTRLLVL.

V usage is TRBV6-1 and J usage is TRBJ1-5; D gene uncertain. The germline V and J ends were trimmed by 0 bases and 0 bases, with 6 bases remaining between them. Germline lookup yields CDR1 MNHNS and CDR2 SASEGT. The CDR3 spans 15 residues. The CDR3 DNA is TGTGCCAGCAGTGAAGCCGTGTATAGCAATCAGCCCCAGCATTTT. The encoded protein is CASSEAVYSNQPQHF.

This chain uses TRBV28 with TRBJ1-1; D not certain. The CDR3 is 12 residues long. V lost 5 bases, J lost 10 bases, and 14 bases lay in between. From germline, CDR1 is MDHEN and CDR2 SYDVKM. The CDR3 is CASSQNAGVAFF. Written as DNA, the CDR3 is TGTGCCAGCAGTCAGAACGCGGGTGTAGCTTTCTTT.

This sequence joins TRBV18 and TRBJ2-7, with 9 positions matching TRBD1. The CDR3 extends over 15 amino acids. Trimming cost V 5 bases and J 3 bases; bases outside gene matches: 8. Germline V CDR1 and CDR2: KGHSH, LQKENI. CDR3 DNA: TGTGCCAGCTCAGGGGGACAGGGTGCCCTCTACGAGCAGTACTTC. Residues: CASSGGQGALYEQYF.

This chain uses TRBV28 with TRBJ1-1; possibly TRBD1 for D (6 bases). Germline V lookup: CDR1 MDHEN, CDR2 SYDVKM. CDR3 length equals 13 residues. The ends were cut back, 4 bases at V and 5 bases at J, with 11 bases in the middle. In nucleotides, the CDR3 is TGTGCCAGCAGTTCAGGGGAAGGGACTGAAGCTTTCTTT. It is translated as CASSSGEGTEAFF.

CDR3 nucleotides: TGTGCCAGCAGCTCGGGACAACCAAACACTGAAGCTTTCTTT. Its translation: CASSSGQPNTEAFF. The rearrangement links TRBV7-9 to TRBJ1-1; tentative D call: TRBD1 (6 bases). Germline CDR1 is SEHNR and CDR2 is FQNEAQ (reference sequence). The CDR3 covers 14 residues. Trimming cost V 4 bases and J 2 bases, with 11 bases left between them.

The V gene is TRBV6-1, the J gene TRBJ2-6; 9 bases match TRBD1. V gave up 3 bases and J gave up 8 bases; unmatched junction bases: 5. Per germline, CDR1 MNHNS and CDR2 SASEGT. This CDR3 is built from 15 residues. The CDR3 here is CASSDSGQGTNVLTF. The CDR3 DNA is TGTGCCAGCAGTGACTCCGGACAGGGGACCAACGTCCTGACTTTC.

The CDR3 sequence: CASSYQGAGINEQFF. DNA of the CDR3: TGTGCCAGCAGTTACCAGGGGGCGGGGATCAATGAGCAGTTCTTC. The chain is built from TRBV6-5 and TRBJ2-1; 8 positions match TRBD1. Losses at the gene ends were 2 bases for V and 6 bases for J; bases not matched to a gene: 6. Germline-derived CDR1 and CDR2 are MNHEY and SVGAGI. The CDR3 is made up of 15 amino acids.

The chain links TRBV9 to TRBJ1-3, with a weak D call TRBD1 (6 bases). Germline-derived CDR1 and CDR2 are SGDLS and YYNGEE. The CDR3 covers 13 residues. Trimming took 4 bases from V and 8 from J, leaving 13 bases between them. The CDR3 loop reads CASSSGQTDTIYF. CDR3 in DNA: TGTGCCAGCAGCTCCGGACAGACGGACACCATATATTTT.

In the case of this clone: The junction departs from germline at one end; a sequencing error may be responsible. The chain is built from TRBV7-7 and TRBJ2-5, with TRBD2 identical over 8 bases. Germline CDR1 and CDR2: SSHAT and FNYEAQ (reference sequence). The CDR3 extends over 16 amino acids. The CDR3 here is CASSLAGPGHGETQYF. In nucleotides, the CDR3 is TGTGCTAGCAGCTTAGCGGGGCCGGGCCACGGGGAGACCCAGTACTTC.

Concerning this clone: Other DNA variants within this sample encode the same CDR3. The chain is built from TRBV5-1 and TRBJ2-3, with D tentatively TRBD1 (6 bases). The germline V gene has CDR1 SGHRS and CDR2 YFSETQ. The CDR3 contains 14 residues. Trimming took 4 bases from V and 0 from J, leaving 9 bases between them. CDR3 region: CASSPGQSTDTQYF. The CDR3 nucleotides are TGCGCCAGCAGCCCTGGACAGAGCACAGATACGCAGTATTTT.